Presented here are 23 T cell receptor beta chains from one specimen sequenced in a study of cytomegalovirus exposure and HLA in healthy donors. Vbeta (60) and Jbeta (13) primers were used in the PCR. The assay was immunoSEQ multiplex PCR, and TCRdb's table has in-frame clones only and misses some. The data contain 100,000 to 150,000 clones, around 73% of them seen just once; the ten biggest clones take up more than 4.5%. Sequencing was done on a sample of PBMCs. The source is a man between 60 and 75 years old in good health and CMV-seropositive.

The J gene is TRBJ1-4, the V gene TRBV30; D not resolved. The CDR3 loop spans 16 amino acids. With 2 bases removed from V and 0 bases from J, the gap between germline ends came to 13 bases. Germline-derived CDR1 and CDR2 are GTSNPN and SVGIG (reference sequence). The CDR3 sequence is CAWSPGFGTTNEKLFF. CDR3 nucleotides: TGTGCCTGGAGTCCGGGTTTTGGAACAACTAATGAAAAACTGTTTTTT.

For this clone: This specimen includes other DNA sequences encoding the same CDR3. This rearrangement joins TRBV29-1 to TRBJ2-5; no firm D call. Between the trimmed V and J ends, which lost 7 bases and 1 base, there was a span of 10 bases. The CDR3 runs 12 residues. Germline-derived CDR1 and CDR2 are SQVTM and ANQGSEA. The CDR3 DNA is TGCAGCGCCGGCGGATCCCAAGAGACCCAGTACTTC. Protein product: CSAGGSQETQYF.

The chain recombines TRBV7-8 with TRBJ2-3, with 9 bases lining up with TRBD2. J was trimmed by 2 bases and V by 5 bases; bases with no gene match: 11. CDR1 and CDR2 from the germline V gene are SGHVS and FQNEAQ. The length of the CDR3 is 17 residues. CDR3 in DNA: TGTGCCAGCAGCCCCACTCTGCTAGCGGGGCTCACAGATACGCAGTATTTT. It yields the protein CASSPTLLAGLTDTQYF.

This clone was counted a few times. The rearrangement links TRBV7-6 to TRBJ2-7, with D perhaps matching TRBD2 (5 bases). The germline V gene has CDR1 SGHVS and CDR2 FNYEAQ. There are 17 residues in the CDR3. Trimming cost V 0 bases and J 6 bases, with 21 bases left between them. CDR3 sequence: CASSLALRGRTSTEQYF. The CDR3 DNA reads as TGTGCCAGCAGCTTAGCGTTGCGAGGGAGAACCTCTACCGAGCAGTACTTC.

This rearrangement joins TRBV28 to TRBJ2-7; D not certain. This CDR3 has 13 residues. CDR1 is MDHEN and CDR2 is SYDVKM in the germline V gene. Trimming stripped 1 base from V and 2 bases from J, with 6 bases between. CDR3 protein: CASSLSVTYEQYF. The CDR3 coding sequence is TGTGCCAGCAGTTTATCAGTAACCTACGAGCAGTACTTC.

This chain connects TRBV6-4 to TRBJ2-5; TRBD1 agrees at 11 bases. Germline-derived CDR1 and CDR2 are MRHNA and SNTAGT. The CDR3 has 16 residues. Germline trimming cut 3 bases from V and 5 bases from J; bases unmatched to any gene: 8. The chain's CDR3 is CASSESPGQGGETQYF. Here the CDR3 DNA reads TGTGCCAGCAGTGAATCTCCGGGACAGGGGGGGGAGACCCAGTACTTC.

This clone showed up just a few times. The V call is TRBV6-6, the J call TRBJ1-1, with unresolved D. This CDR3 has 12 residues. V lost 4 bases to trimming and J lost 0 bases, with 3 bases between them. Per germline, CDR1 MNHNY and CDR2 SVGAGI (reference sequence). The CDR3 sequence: CASSSMNTEAFF. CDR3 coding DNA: TGTGCCAGCAGTTCCATGAACACTGAAGCTTTCTTT.

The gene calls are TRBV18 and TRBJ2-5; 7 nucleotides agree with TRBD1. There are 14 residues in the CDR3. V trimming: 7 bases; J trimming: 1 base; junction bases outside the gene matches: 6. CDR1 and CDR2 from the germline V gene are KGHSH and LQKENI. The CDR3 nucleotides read TGTGCCAGCTTACGGACAGGAATCCAAGAGACCCAGTACTTC. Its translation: CASLRTGIQETQYF.

CDR3 bases: TGTGCCAGCAATTTTCCAGGACCAATAGCGGAGACCCAGTACTTC. Translation gives CASNFPGPIAETQYF. The chain couples TRBV28 to TRBJ2-5; tentatively, D is TRBD2 (5 bases). This CDR3 contains 15 residues. The germline V and J ends were trimmed by 7 bases and 5 bases, with 20 bases remaining between them. The germline gives CDR1 MDHEN, CDR2 SYDVKM.

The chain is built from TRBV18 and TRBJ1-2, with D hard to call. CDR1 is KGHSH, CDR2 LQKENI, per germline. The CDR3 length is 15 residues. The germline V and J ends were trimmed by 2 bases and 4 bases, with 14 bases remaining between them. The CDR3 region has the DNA TGTGCCAGCTCACCAGCGTCCACCCCGGGCTATGGCTACACCTTC. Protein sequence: CASSPASTPGYGYTF.

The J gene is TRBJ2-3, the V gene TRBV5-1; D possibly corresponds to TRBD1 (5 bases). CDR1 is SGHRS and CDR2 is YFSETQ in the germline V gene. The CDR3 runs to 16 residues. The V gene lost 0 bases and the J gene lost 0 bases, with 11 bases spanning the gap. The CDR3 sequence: CASSLGQGTSTDTQYF. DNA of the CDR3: TGCGCCAGCAGCTTGGGTCAGGGAACTAGCACAGATACGCAGTATTTT.

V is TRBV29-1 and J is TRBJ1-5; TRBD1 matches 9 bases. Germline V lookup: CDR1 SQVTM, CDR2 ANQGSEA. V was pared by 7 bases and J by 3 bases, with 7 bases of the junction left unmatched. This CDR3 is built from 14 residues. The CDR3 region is CSASDRGDNQPQHF. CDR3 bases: TGCAGCGCCTCGGACAGGGGAGACAATCAGCCCCAGCATTTT.

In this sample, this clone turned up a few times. CDR3: CASSAQGYTEAFF. The DNA for the CDR3 is TGTGCCAGCAGCGCACAGGGTTACACTGAAGCTTTCTTT. The genes are TRBV5-5 and TRBJ1-1; TRBD1 is a possible D gene (6 bases). This CDR3 contains 13 residues. Trimming shortened V by 4 bases and J by 3 bases, and 10 bases separated the two germline ends. Looked up from germline, CDR1 is SGHKS and CDR2 is YYEKEE (reference sequence).

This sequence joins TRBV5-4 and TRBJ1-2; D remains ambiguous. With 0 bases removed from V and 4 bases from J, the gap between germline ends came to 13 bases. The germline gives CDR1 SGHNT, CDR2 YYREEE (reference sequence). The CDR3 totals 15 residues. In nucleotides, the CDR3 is TGTGCCAGCAGCTTGGCCGGTCCCAACCCCTATGGCTACACCTTC. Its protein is CASSLAGPNPYGYTF. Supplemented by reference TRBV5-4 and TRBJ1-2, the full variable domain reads ETGVTQSPTHLIKTRGQQVTLRCSSQSGHNTVSWYQQALGQGPQFIFQYYREEENGRGNFPPRFSGLQFPNYSSELNVNALELDDSALYLCASSLAGPNPYGYTFGSGTRLTVV.

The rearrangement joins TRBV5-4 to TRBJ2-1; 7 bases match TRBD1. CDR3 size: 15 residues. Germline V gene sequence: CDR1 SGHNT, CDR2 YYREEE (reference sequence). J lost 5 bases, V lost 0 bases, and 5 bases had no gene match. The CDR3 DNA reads TGTGCCAGCAGCTTGGACAGGGGTAGCCACAATGAGCAGTTCTTC. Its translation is CASSLDRGSHNEQFF. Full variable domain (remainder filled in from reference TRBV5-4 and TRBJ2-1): ETGVTQSPTHLIKTRGQQVTLRCSSQSGHNTVSWYQQALGQGPQFIFQYYREEENGRGNFPPRFSGLQFPNYSSELNVNALELDDSALYLCASSLDRGSHNEQFFGPGTRLTVL.

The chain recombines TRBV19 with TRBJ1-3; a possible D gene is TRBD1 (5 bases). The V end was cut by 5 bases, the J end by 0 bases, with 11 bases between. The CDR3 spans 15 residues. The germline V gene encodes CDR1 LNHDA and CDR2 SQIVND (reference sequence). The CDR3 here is CASSPDSLSGNTIYF. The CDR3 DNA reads TGTGCCAGTAGTCCTGACAGCCTCTCTGGAAACACCATATATTTT.

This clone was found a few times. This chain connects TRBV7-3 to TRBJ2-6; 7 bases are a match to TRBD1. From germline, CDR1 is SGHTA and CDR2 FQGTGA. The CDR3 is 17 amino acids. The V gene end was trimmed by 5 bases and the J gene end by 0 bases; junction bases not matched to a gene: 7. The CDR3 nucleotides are TGTGCCAGCAGCCTAGACAGGGTAGGCTCTGGGGCCAACGTCCTGACTTTC. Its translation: CASSLDRVGSGANVLTF.

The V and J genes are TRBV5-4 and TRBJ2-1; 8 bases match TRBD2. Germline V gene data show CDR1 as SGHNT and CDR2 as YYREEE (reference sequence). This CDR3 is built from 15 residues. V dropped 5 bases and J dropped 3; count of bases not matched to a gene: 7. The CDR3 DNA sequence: TGTGCCAGCAGTTCTGCGGGGGGTATCTACAATGAGCAGTTCTTC. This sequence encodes CASSSAGGIYNEQFF.

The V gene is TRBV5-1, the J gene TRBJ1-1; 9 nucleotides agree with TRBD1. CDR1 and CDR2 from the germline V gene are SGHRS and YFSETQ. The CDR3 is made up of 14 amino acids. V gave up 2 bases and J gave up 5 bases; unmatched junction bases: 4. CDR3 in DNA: TGCGCCAGCAGCTTCGACAGGGGGAGAACTGAAGCTTTCTTT. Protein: CASSFDRGRTEAFF.

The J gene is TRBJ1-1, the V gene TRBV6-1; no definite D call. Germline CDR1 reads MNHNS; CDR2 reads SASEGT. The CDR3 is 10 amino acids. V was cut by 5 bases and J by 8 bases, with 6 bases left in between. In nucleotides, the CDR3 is TGTGCCAGCAGTTCGAGGGAAGCTTTCTTT. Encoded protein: CASSSREAFF.

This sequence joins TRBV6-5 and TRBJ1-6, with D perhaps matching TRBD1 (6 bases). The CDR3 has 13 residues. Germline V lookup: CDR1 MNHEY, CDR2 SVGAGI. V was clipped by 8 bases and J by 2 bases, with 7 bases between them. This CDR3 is CASHRAYNSPLHF. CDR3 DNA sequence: TGTGCCAGCCACAGGGCCTATAATTCACCCCTCCACTTT.

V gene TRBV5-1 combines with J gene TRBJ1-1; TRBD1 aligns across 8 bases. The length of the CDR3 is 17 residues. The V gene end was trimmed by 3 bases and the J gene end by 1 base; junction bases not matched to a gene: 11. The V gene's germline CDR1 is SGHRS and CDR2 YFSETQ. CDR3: CASSSGHRGERNTEAFF. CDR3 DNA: TGCGCCAGCAGCTCGGGACACAGGGGGGAACGGAACACTGAAGCTTTCTTT.

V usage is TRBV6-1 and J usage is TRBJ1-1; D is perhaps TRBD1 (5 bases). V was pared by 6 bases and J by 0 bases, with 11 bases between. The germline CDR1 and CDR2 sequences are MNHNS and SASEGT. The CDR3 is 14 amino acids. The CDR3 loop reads CASSPLRVNTEAFF. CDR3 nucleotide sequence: TGTGCCAGCAGCCCACTCAGGGTGAACACTGAAGCTTTCTTT.